The clone carrying this T cell receptor (beta chain) was seen ten or more times. The antigen is not known. The CDR3 has 13 residues. Germline CDR1 and CDR2: KGHSH and LQKENI. The V gene end was trimmed by 8 bases and the J gene end by 1 base; junction bases not matched to a gene: 4. Regions amplified from RNA transcripts were the TCR beta CDR3 regions. The HTBI primer set was used in a first-round RT-PCR of the TCR CDR3. TCRdb reanalysed the multiplex PCR reads using MiXCR and keeps one entry per CDR3 protein. The sample shows approximately 400,000 distinct CDR3 sequences, over 12% of them seen only once. Each ophthalmopathy patient scored at least 3 on the Clinical Activity Score and at least 4 on NOSPECS grade, with duration under 3 months. PBMCs stemmed from about 9.7 ml fresh peripheral blood. The entry originates in a study of T cells in Graves' hyperthyroidism and ophthalmopathy. Study conclusions and caveats: Blood also held most thyroid clonotypes expanded beyond 0.001.

This TCR derives from a man aged 45-65 years with Graves' ophthalmopathy. V and J are TRBV18 and TRBJ1-1, with 7 bases aligning to TRBD1. The sample comprised blood. This CDR3 reads CASQRTGNTEAFF. As DNA, the CDR3 is TGTGCCAGCCAGCGGACAGGGAACACTGAAGCTTTCTTT.